The rows below give T cell receptor beta chains drawn from one sample of a study of Graves' ophthalmopathy and Graves' hyperthyroidism. MiXCR, run by TCRdb on the multiplex PCR reads, gives a single entry per CDR3 protein. This table has roughly 400,000 distinct CDR3 sequences, about a sixth appearing once. Material: peripheral blood. The origin of the receptors is a woman between 18 and 30 years old with Graves' ophthalmopathy. Each CDR3 is given with its conserved first and last residue. The D gene is left open where the match is weak. Size is stated for part of the rows, as once, few or many counts, or as a class when the clone is expanded.

v_call	j_call	clone_size	d_call	cdr3_aa	cdr3_nt
TRBV28	TRBJ1-3	many	.	CASRSMWLASGNTIYF	TGTGCCAGCAGATCGATGTGGCTGGCCTCTGGAAACACCATATATTTT
TRBV11-2	TRBJ2-7	many	TRBD2	CASSDRGRGLVSYEQYF	TGTGCCAGCAGCGACAGAGGACGGGGACTAGTCTCCTACGAGCAGTACTTC
TRBV7-2	TRBJ2-5	few	TRBD2	CASSLVGTRFRETQYF	TGTGCCAGCAGCTTAGTGGGGACTAGATTTCGAGAGACCCAGTACTTC
TRBV12-3/TRBV12-4	TRBJ2-7	many	.	CASSPARGANLSSYEQYF	TGTGCCAGCAGCCCTGCGAGGGGTGCTAACTTGAGCTCCTACGAGCAGTACTTC
TRBV11-2	TRBJ2-7	many	TRBD2	CASSPTSGGHYEQYF	TGTGCCAGCAGCCCGACTAGCGGGGGGCACTACGAGCAGTACTTC
TRBV7-9	TRBJ2-2	many	TRBD2	CASSFPGLQNTGELFF	TGTGCCAGCAGCTTTCCGGGACTACAGAACACCGGGGAGCTGTTTTTT
TRBV3-1	TRBJ2-7	many	.	CASSQDGEQYF	TGTGCCAGCAGCCAAGACGGCGAGCAGTACTTC
TRBV2	TRBJ1-1	many	.	CASSDGISEAFF	TGTGCCAGCAGTGATGGGATTAGTGAAGCTTTCTTT
TRBV7-3	TRBJ1-1	many	.	CASSPAGGLNTEAFF	TGTGCCAGCAGCCCCGCGGGAGGGCTAAACACTGAAGCTTTCTTT
TRBV25-1	TRBJ2-2	many	TRBD1	CASSEYTGRQGATGELFF	TGTGCCAGCAGTGAATATACGGGTCGGCAGGGGGCCACCGGGGAGCTGTTTTTT
TRBV12-3/TRBV12-4	TRBJ2-7	many	.	CASRTPGEYEQYF	TGTGCCAGCAGGACTCCCGGGGAATACGAGCAGTACTTC
TRBV18	TRBJ1-1	many	.	CASSPREGSYTEAFF	TGTGCCAGCTCACCACGCGAGGGTTCGTACACTGAAGCTTTCTTT
TRBV5-6	TRBJ2-2	many	TRBD2	CASSLGLAANTGELFF	TGTGCCAGCAGCTTGGGACTAGCGGCGAACACCGGGGAGCTGTTTTTT
TRBV6-2/TRBV6-3	TRBJ2-2	many	TRBD2	CASSKRRGRGTGELFF	TGTGCCAGCAGTAAAAGGCGAGGGAGGGGCACCGGGGAGCTGTTTTTT
TRBV28	TRBJ1-1	.	.	CASSLRGRDEAFF	TGTGCCAGCAGTTTAAGGGGGAGAGATGAAGCTTTCTTT
TRBV12-3/TRBV12-4	TRBJ1-2	.	TRBD1	CASRAGRGRDGYTF	TGTGCCAGCAGGGCAGGCAGGGGGCGCGATGGCTACACCTTC
TRBV6-1	TRBJ2-7	many	TRBD1	CASSVWTGGQYEQYF	TGTGCCAGCAGTGTATGGACAGGGGGGCAGTACGAGCAGTACTTC
TRBV28	TRBJ1-5	.	TRBD1	CASSSRTGGDQPQHF	TGTGCCAGCAGTTCGCGGACAGGGGGTGATCAGCCCCAGCATTTT
TRBV6-2/TRBV6-3	TRBJ2-7	.	.	CASSQTGSSYEQYF	TGTGCCAGCAGTCAAACCGGGAGCTCCTACGAGCAGTACTTC
TRBV6-5	TRBJ1-2	many	TRBD1	CASSRDRGNYGYTF	TGTGCCAGCAGTAGGGACAGGGGGAACTATGGCTACACCTTC
TRBV15	TRBJ2-7	many	TRBD2	CATSRDERGVIEQYF	TGTGCCACCAGCAGAGATGAACGGGGGGTAATCGAGCAGTACTTC
TRBV15	TRBJ1-2	many	.	CATSRDRGGYGYTF	TGTGCCACCAGCCGTGACAGAGGCGGCTATGGCTACACCTTC
TRBV7-2	TRBJ1-5	many	TRBD1	CASSPGTGDNQPQHF	TGTGCCAGCAGCCCCGGGACAGGGGACAATCAGCCCCAGCATTTT
TRBV30	TRBJ2-7	.	TRBD1	CAWGYRGPLSYEQYF	TGTGCCTGGGGCTACAGGGGTCCCCTCTCCTACGAGCAGTACTTC
TRBV2	TRBJ1-1	many	TRBD1	CASSPTGEGTEAFF	TGTGCCAGCAGTCCAACAGGGGAGGGGACTGAAGCTTTCTTT
TRBV7-2	TRBJ1-6	many	.	CATQPGRGSSYNSPLHF	TGTGCCACCCAACCCGGACGGGGAAGCTCCTATAATTCACCCCTCCACTTT
TRBV27	TRBJ1-1	many	.	CASSFRGQSTEAFF	TGTGCCAGCAGTTTCCGGGGGCAGAGCACTGAAGCTTTCTTT
TRBV18	TRBJ2-7	few	.	CASSPSREYEQYF	TGTGCCAGCTCACCATCTAGGGAATACGAGCAGTACTTC
TRBV28	TRBJ1-1	many	.	CASSSSGLMNTEAFF	TGTGCCAGCAGTTCCTCCGGACTGATGAACACTGAAGCTTTCTTT
TRBV6-2/TRBV6-3	TRBJ2-7	many	.	CASSLTRFCEQYF	TGTGCCAGCAGCTTGACTCGATTCTGCGAGCAGTACTTC
TRBV5-6	TRBJ2-7	.	TRBD2	CASSYGTSGTYEQYF	TGTGCCAGCAGCTACGGGACTAGCGGGACCTACGAGCAGTACTTC
TRBV7-9	TRBJ1-1	many	.	CASSSTMGLEAFF	TGTGCCAGCAGCTCAACTATGGGGTTGGAAGCTTTCTTT
TRBV29-1	TRBJ1-3	many	.	CSVSAYSGNTIYF	TGCAGCGTGTCAGCGTACTCTGGAAACACCATATATTTT
TRBV7-8	TRBJ2-5	many	.	CASSLGVPETQYF	TGTGCCAGCAGCTTAGGGGTCCCAGAGACCCAGTACTTC
TRBV12-3/TRBV12-4	TRBJ1-6	many	.	CASSLSVSPLHF	TGTGCCAGCAGTCTATCGGTATCACCCCTCCACTTT
TRBV20-1	TRBJ2-7	.	.	CSTDRRTRDEQYF	TGCAGTACAGACCGGCGTACTCGGGACGAGCAGTACTTC
TRBV15	TRBJ2-2	many	TRBD2	CATSRGTGLRGTGELFF	TGTGCCACCAGCAGGGGGACGGGACTACGGGGCACCGGGGAGCTGTTTTTT
TRBV20-1	TRBJ1-1	many	TRBD1	CSAKGQWTEAFF	TGCAGTGCTAAGGGACAGTGGACTGAAGCTTTCTTT
TRBV6-2/TRBV6-3	TRBJ2-7	.	TRBD1	CASSYQGQGGEQYF	TGTGCCAGCAGTTACCAGGGACAGGGTGGCGAGCAGTACTTC
TRBV10-3	TRBJ1-3	.	TRBD1	CAISEGTGLGNTIYF	TGTGCCATCAGCGAGGGGACAGGGCTCGGAAACACCATATATTTT
TRBV12-3/TRBV12-4	TRBJ1-1	.	.	CASTQGVSTEAFF	TGTGCCAGCACCCAGGGTGTGAGCACTGAAGCTTTCTTT
TRBV27	TRBJ2-2	many	.	CASSLSIASNTGELFF	TGTGCCAGCAGTTTATCAATAGCTTCGAACACCGGGGAGCTGTTTTTT
TRBV27	TRBJ2-5	many	TRBD1	CASSPQGRQETQYF	TGTGCCAGCAGCCCACAGGGGCGCCAAGAGACCCAGTACTTC
TRBV3-1	TRBJ1-6	.	TRBD1	CASTPTGQANSPLHF	TGTGCCAGCACCCCCACGGGACAGGCAAATTCACCCCTCCACTTT
TRBV20-1	TRBJ2-7	many	TRBD1	CRARGTGGSEQYF	TGCAGAGCTCGAGGGACAGGGGGAAGTGAGCAGTACTTC
TRBV5-8	TRBJ2-6	many	.	CASSLWSSGANVLTF	TGTGCCAGCAGCTTGTGGAGCTCTGGGGCCAACGTCCTGACTTTC
TRBV4-1	TRBJ2-7	many	TRBD2	CASSQVSGIYEQYF	TGCGCCAGCAGCCAAGTCAGCGGGATCTACGAGCAGTACTTC
TRBV2	TRBJ1-1	few	.	CASFRQNTEAFF	TGTGCCAGCTTCCGGCAGAACACTGAAGCTTTCTTT
TRBV7-8	TRBJ1-2	many	TRBD1	CASSPDRGLGYTF	TGTGCCAGCAGCCCAGACAGGGGGCTAGGCTACACCTTC
TRBV5-1	TRBJ2-2	many	.	CASSLVAGEDGELFF	TGCGCCAGCAGCTTGGTGGCAGGGGAAGACGGGGAGCTGTTTTTT
TRBV13	TRBJ2-7	.	TRBD2	CASSLGGASGSHEQYF	TGTGCCAGCAGCCTTGGGGGGGCTAGCGGGAGTCACGAGCAGTACTTC
TRBV7-2	TRBJ2-5	many	TRBD2	CASSFLAGGETQYF	TGTGCCAGCAGCTTTCTAGCGGGAGGGGAGACCCAGTACTTC
TRBV4-3	TRBJ1-5	many	TRBD1	CASSLGTGNDQPQHF	TGCGCCAGCAGCCTAGGGACAGGGAATGATCAGCCCCAGCATTTT
TRBV9	TRBJ2-7	.	.	CASGKTRSNYEQYF	TGTGCCAGCGGAAAGACTAGATCGAACTACGAGCAGTACTTC
TRBV19	TRBJ2-7	few	TRBD1	CASSMRDRVEQYF	TGTGCCAGTAGTATGCGGGACAGGGTCGAGCAGTACTTC
TRBV12-3/TRBV12-4	TRBJ2-7	many	.	CASSFIRKQSYEQYF	TGTGCCAGCAGTTTTATCAGGAAACAATCCTACGAGCAGTACTTC
TRBV28	TRBJ1-6	once	TRBD1	CASRRPGQGAGRDSPLHF	TGTGCCAGCAGACGACCGGGACAGGGGGCGGGTAGAGATTCACCCCTCCACTTT
TRBV29-1	TRBJ2-5	many	.	CSVSPLYQETQYF	TGCAGCGTTAGTCCCCTGTACCAAGAGACCCAGTACTTC
TRBV7-9	TRBJ2-5	.	.	CASSLGGYFGETQYF	TGTGCCAGCAGCTTAGGAGGCTACTTCGGAGAGACCCAGTACTTC